This TCR beta chain derives from a study of cytomegalovirus exposure and HLA in healthy donors. Study-level findings and limits: The study designated 150 to 200 TCR beta chains cytomegalovirus-associated. There were a few CMV-associated chains whose specificity for CMV antigens was confirmed in vitro.

This CDR3 contains 11 residues. Per germline, CDR1 LNHDA and CDR2 SQIVND (reference sequence). Clones were sequenced by immunoSEQ multiplex PCR, and TCRdb holds only the in-frame ones, with some missing. This table has 100,000 to 150,000 clones, 90% to 96% appearing once. In regard to this clone: The antigen remains undetermined. A read error may account for a junction end that differs from germline.

The rearrangement links TRBV19 to TRBJ2-3, with no clear D. The TCR sequence derives from a man between 18 and 35 years old in good health and CMV-seronegative. Material for sequencing was PBMCs. The CDR3: CASSIEARIDF. The DNA for the CDR3 is TGTGCCAGTAGTATTGAGGCCCGCATAGATTTT.